A selection of T cell receptor beta chains follows, all from one sample in a study of T cell responses to AZD1222 COVID-19 vaccine. TCRdb's copy holds only in-frame clones and misses some; the assay was immunoSEQ multiplex PCR. The data show 130,000 or so clones, around nine tenths seen once. Sequencing used peripheral blood, obtained 28 days after the second AZD1222 dose. These receptors were obtained from an adult who received the AZD1222 COVID-19 vaccine. Each CDR3 is given with its conserved first and last residue. Each record gives: J gene, V gene, CDR3 length, D gene, clone size, CDR3 protein, CDR3 DNA. A D gene is named only where the DNA matches it firmly. Rows may omit the clone size; those that give it use once, few, many or a size class.

j_gene: TRBJ1-2
v_gene: TRBV2
len: 14
d_gene: TRBD1
abundance: once
CDR3aa: CASKGRTGGYGYTF
CDR3nt: TGTGCCAGCAAAGGGAGGACAGGGGGGTATGGCTACACCTTC

j_gene: TRBJ1-6
v_gene: TRBV7-9
len: 14
d_gene: TRBD1
abundance: .
CDR3aa: CASSSGGGGSPLHF
CDR3nt: TGTGCCAGCAGCTCAGGGGGCGGCGGTTCACCCCTCCACTTT

j_gene: TRBJ1-1
v_gene: TRBV9
len: 13
d_gene: TRBD1
abundance: .
CDR3aa: CASSVVGGPEAFF
CDR3nt: TGTGCCAGCAGCGTAGTAGGGGGCCCTGAAGCTTTCTTT

j_gene: TRBJ1-1
v_gene: TRBV10-3
len: 15
d_gene: .
abundance: .
CDR3aa: CAISRYDPGDTEAFF
CDR3nt: TGTGCCATCAGTAGGTACGATCCTGGAGACACTGAAGCTTTCTTT

j_gene: TRBJ1-5
v_gene: TRBV24-1
len: 14
d_gene: .
abundance: .
CDR3aa: CATGSGGWDQPQHF
CDR3nt: TGTGCCACCGGGAGTGGAGGGTGGGATCAGCCCCAGCATTTT

j_gene: TRBJ1-3
v_gene: TRBV2
len: 12
d_gene: .
abundance: .
CDR3aa: CASRESYYTIYF
CDR3nt: TGTGCCAGCAGGGAATCCTATTACACCATATATTTT

j_gene: TRBJ1-3
v_gene: TRBV9
len: 15
d_gene: .
abundance: .
CDR3aa: CASSVAQKTGNTIYF
CDR3nt: TGTGCCAGCAGCGTAGCCCAGAAAACTGGAAACACCATATATTTT

j_gene: TRBJ1-2
v_gene: TRBV12-3/TRBV12-4
len: 13
d_gene: .
abundance: .
CDR3aa: CASSQGIAFGYTF
CDR3nt: TGTGCCAGCAGTCAAGGTATCGCTTTTGGCTACACCTTC

j_gene: TRBJ2-1
v_gene: TRBV6-2/TRBV6-3
len: 13
d_gene: .
abundance: .
CDR3aa: CASSSWTFNEQFF
CDR3nt: TGTGCCAGCAGTTCTTGGACTTTCAATGAGCAGTTCTTC

j_gene: TRBJ1-1
v_gene: TRBV19
len: 14
d_gene: .
abundance: .
CDR3aa: CASTDRGANTEAFF
CDR3nt: TGTGCCAGTACTGACCGAGGGGCGAACACTGAAGCTTTCTTT

j_gene: TRBJ1-1
v_gene: TRBV24-1
len: 13
d_gene: TRBD1
abundance: .
CDR3aa: CAPQGAHDTEAFF
CDR3nt: TGTGCCCCTCAGGGGGCGCATGACACTGAAGCTTTCTTT

j_gene: TRBJ1-1
v_gene: TRBV14
len: 16
d_gene: .
abundance: .
CDR3aa: CASSQDDGMVQTEAFF
CDR3nt: TGTGCCAGCAGCCAAGACGATGGAATGGTTCAGACTGAAGCTTTCTTT